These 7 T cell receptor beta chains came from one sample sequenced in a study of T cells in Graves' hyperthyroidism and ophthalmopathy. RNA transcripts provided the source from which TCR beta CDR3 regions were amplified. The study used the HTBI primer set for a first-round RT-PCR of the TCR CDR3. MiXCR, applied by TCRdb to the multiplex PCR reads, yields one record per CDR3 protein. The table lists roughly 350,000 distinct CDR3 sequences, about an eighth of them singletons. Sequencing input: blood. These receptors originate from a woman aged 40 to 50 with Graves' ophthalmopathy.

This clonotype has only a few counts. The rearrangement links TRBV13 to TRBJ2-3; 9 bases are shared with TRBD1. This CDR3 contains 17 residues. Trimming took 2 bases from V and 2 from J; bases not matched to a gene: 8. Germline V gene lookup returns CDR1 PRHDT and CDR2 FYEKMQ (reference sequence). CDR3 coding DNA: TGTGCCAGCAGCTTATACCCAAGGACAGGGGTCACAGATACGCAGTATTTT. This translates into CASSLYPRTGVTDTQYF.

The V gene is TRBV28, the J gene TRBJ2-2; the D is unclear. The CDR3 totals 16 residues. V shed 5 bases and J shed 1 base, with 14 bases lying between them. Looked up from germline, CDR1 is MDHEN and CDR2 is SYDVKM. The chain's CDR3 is CASSPFTAVNTGELFF. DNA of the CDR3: TGTGCCAGCAGTCCCTTCACAGCCGTGAACACCGGGGAGCTGTTTTTT.

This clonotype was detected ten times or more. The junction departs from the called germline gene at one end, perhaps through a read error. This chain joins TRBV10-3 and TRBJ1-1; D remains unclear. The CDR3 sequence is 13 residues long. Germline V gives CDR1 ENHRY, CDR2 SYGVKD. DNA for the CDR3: TGTGCCATCAGTGAGACGTCGAACTCTGAAGCTTTCTTT. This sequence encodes CAISETSNSEAFF.

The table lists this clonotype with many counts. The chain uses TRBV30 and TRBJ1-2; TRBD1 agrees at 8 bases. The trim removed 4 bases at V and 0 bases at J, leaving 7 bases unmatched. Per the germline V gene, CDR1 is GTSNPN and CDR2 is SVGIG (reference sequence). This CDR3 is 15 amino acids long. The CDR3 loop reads CAWNLDRGSNYGYTF. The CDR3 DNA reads TGTGCCTGGAACCTAGACAGGGGCTCTAACTATGGCTACACCTTC. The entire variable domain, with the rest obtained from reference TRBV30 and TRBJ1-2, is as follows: SQTIHQWPATLVQPVGSPLSLECTVEGTSNPNLYWYRQAAGRGLQLLFYSVGIGQISSEVPQNLSASRPQDRQFILSSKKLLLSDSGFYLCAWNLDRGSNYGYTFGSGTRLTVV.

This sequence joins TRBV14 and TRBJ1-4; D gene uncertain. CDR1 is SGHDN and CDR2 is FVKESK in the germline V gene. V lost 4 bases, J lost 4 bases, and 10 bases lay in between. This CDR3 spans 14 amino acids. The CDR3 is CASSRRAFNEKLFF. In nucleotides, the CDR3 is TGTGCCAGCAGCCGCCGGGCCTTTAATGAAAAACTGTTTTTT.

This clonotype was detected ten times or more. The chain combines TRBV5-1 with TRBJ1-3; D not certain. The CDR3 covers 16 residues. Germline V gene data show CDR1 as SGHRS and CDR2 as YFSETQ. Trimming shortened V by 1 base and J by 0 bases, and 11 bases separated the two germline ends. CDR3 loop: CASSLKGPSSGNTIYF. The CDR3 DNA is TGCGCCAGCAGCTTGAAAGGGCCGAGCTCTGGAAACACCATATATTTT. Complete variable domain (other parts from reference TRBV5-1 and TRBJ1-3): KAGVTQTPRYLIKTRGQQVTLSCSPISGHRSVSWYQQTPGQGLQFLFEYFSETQRNKGNFPGRFSGRQFSNSRSEMNVSTLELGDSALYLCASSLKGPSSGNTIYFGEGSWLTVV.

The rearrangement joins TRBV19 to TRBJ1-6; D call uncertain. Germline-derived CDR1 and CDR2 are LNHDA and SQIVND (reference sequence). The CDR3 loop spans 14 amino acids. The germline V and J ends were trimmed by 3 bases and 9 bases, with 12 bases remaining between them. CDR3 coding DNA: TGTGCCAGTAGTATCCGGGCGGAAGGTTCACCCCTCCACTTT. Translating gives CASSIRAEGSPLHF.